One and the same sample provided the 20 T cell receptor beta chains below, sequenced in a study of blood T cell repertoires in COVID-19. Using immunoSEQ multiplex PCR, the repertoire was profiled, and TCRdb retains in-frame clones only, with some absent. The sample yields 25,000 to 30,000 clones, approximately 90% seen once. Sequencing was performed on peripheral blood. These receptors came from a man over 45 with active COVID-19.

CDR3 DNA sequence: TGTGCTAGTGGTTTGGTGCTAGCGGGGGGCGATGAGCAGTTCTTC. It translates to CASGLVLAGGDEQFF. The chain has TRBV12-5 and TRBJ2-1, with TRBD2 identical over 11 bases. Looked up from germline, CDR1 is LGHNT and CDR2 is FRNRAP. CDR3 length equals 15 residues. V gave up 0 bases and J gave up 8 bases; unmatched junction bases: 3.

This chain links TRBV18 with TRBJ2-1; TRBD2 aligns across 7 bases. The CDR3 is 17 residues long. V shed 2 bases and J 3 bases; nucleotides not matched to a gene: 10. Germline CDR1 is KGHSH and CDR2 is LQKENI. CDR3 in DNA: TGTGCCAGCTCACCATGGGTTCTAGCGGAGAGCTACAATGAGCAGTTCTTC. Its protein is CASSPWVLAESYNEQFF.

The J gene is TRBJ1-5, the V gene TRBV2; D not resolved. CDR1 is SNHLY and CDR2 is FYNNEI in the germline V gene. CDR3 length: 13 residues. V shed 8 bases and J shed 5 bases, with 13 bases lying between them. CDR3 sequence reads: CASGLRRDQPQHF. The CDR3 DNA is TGTGCCAGCGGCCTCCGTCGGGATCAGCCCCAGCATTTT.

The chain links TRBV18 to TRBJ2-5; 14 bases match TRBD2. Unmatched junction bases numbered 4, after V lost 6 bases and J lost 4 bases. Looked up from germline, CDR1 is KGHSH and CDR2 is LQKENI. The length of the CDR3 is 15 residues. The DNA for the CDR3 is TGTGCCAGCTCCCCCGGGACTAGCGGGGGAGAGACCCAGTACTTC. Translating gives CASSPGTSGGETQYF.

This chain links TRBV5-6 with TRBJ2-6; no clear D gene. Germline CDR1 reads SGHDT; CDR2 reads YYEEEE. The CDR3 length is 15 residues. Trimming removed 1 base from V and 0 bases from J, with 5 bases in between. CDR3 region: CASSLRSSGANVLTF. The CDR3 region has the DNA TGTGCCAGCAGCTTGCGGAGCTCTGGGGCCAACGTCCTGACTTTC.

In its sample, this clone was seen once. J is TRBJ2-1 and V is TRBV28; 7 bases are shared with TRBD2. Germline-derived CDR1 and CDR2 are MDHEN and SYDVKM. V lost 8 bases to trimming and J lost 9 bases; unmatched junction nucleotides: 19. The CDR3 sequence is 16 residues long. CDR3 sequence: CASFNLGRAGGGEQFF. For the CDR3, the DNA is TGTGCCAGCTTCAATTTGGGGAGGGCCGGGGGAGGTGAGCAGTTCTTC.

This rearrangement joins TRBV7-9 to TRBJ1-1, with 7 bases identical to TRBD1. Trimming at V came to 0 bases and at J to 2 bases, leaving 9 bases not matched to a gene. The CDR3 totals 17 residues. Per the germline V gene, CDR1 is SEHNR and CDR2 is FQNEAQ (reference sequence). The CDR3 DNA reads TGTGCCAGCAGCTTAGCCGCGACAGGGTATTTAAACACTGAAGCTTTCTTT. It yields the protein CASSLAATGYLNTEAFF.

The J gene is TRBJ2-4, the V gene TRBV4-2; D uncertain. The germline V and J ends were trimmed by 3 bases and 3 bases, with 15 bases remaining between them. Germline-derived CDR1 and CDR2 are LGHNA and YNFKEQ. The CDR3 runs to 16 residues. The CDR3 nucleotides are TGTGCCAGCAGCCAGTCTATTCAGGAAGTCAAAAACATTCAGTACTTC. Translating it yields CASSQSIQEVKNIQYF.

This rearrangement joins TRBV21-1 to TRBJ2-1; the DNA was not used to check the table's D call, TRBD2. TRBV21-1 is tagged as a pseudogene. CDR3 length: 22 amino acids. The CDR3 sequence: CASSKVALSGGDIARTHNEQFF. For the CDR3, the DNA is TGTGCCAGCAGCAAAGTGGCCCTAAGTGGAGGGGATATAGCGCGGACCCACAATGAGCAGTTCTTC.

J is TRBJ2-7 and V is TRBV18; the D gene is possibly TRBD2 (6 bases). This CDR3 has 15 residues. V was shortened by 3 bases and J by 2 bases, with 14 bases between the two germline ends. Per germline, CDR1 KGHSH and CDR2 LQKENI. Here the CDR3 DNA reads TGTGCCAGCTCACCCGGGGGTTCAAGGGCCTACGAGCAGTACTTC. The encoded protein is CASSPGGSRAYEQYF. Based on the CDR3 plus reference TRBV18 and TRBJ2-7, the full variable domain is NAGVMQNPRHLVRRRGQEARLRCSPMKGHSHVYWYRQLPEEGLKFMVYLQKENIIDESGMPKERFSAEFPKEGPSILRIQQVVRGDSAAYFCASSPGGSRAYEQYFGPGTRLTVT.

V usage is TRBV5-1 and J usage is TRBJ2-5, with 10 bases identical to TRBD2. The CDR3 contains 17 residues. With V trimmed by 0 bases and J by 1 base, 6 bases remained unmatched. The germline V gene has CDR1 SGHRS and CDR2 YFSETQ. CDR3 sequence: CASSLVASGGFQETQYF. Here the CDR3 DNA reads TGCGCCAGCAGCTTGGTGGCTAGCGGGGGCTTCCAAGAGACCCAGTACTTC.

This rearrangement joins TRBV9 to TRBJ2-3; TRBD2 matches 8 bases. The CDR3 consists of 13 residues. The V gene's germline CDR1 is SGDLS and CDR2 YYNGEE. Trimming cost V 0 bases and J 6 bases; bases outside gene matches: 0. The CDR3 reads CASSVGGGDTQYF. The CDR3 DNA follows: TGTGCCAGCAGCGTAGGCGGGGGGGATACGCAGTATTTT.

This chain uses TRBV10-3 with TRBJ2-7; 14 nucleotides line up with TRBD2. This CDR3 has 16 amino acids. With 11 bases clipped from V and 4 bases from J, the junction kept 13 bases outside the gene matches. Germline lookup yields CDR1 ENHRY and CDR2 SYGVKD. The CDR3 protein is CAHVLGLAGELYEQYF. For the CDR3, the DNA is TGTGCCCACGTTTTGGGACTAGCGGGAGAGTTGTACGAGCAGTACTTC.

V usage is TRBV6-5 and J usage is TRBJ2-7; D possibly corresponds to TRBD1 (6 bases). CDR1 is MNHEY and CDR2 is SVGAGI in the germline V gene. Trimming took 6 bases from V and 0 from J, leaving 12 bases between them. The CDR3 extends over 14 amino acids. The CDR3 reads CASSDRWSSYEQYF. The CDR3 region has the DNA TGTGCCAGCAGCGACAGGTGGAGCTCCTACGAGCAGTACTTC.

J is TRBJ1-2 and V is TRBV5-6; D ambiguous. The CDR3 extends over 12 amino acids. Trimming pared 4 bases from V and 8 bases from J, leaving 12 bases between. The germline gives CDR1 SGHDT, CDR2 YYEEEE. CDR3 in amino acids: CASSPEGDGYTF. The CDR3, as DNA: TGTGCCAGCAGCCCCGAGGGCGACGGCTACACCTTC.

The chain is built from TRBV12-3 or TRBV12-4 and TRBJ1-2; D is ambiguous. V was shortened by 4 bases and J by 2 bases, with 5 bases between the two germline ends. The CDR3 is made up of 12 amino acids. The CDR3 nucleotides are TGTGCCAGCAGTTCTGAGAACTATGGCTACACCTTC. It codes for CASSSENYGYTF.

V gene TRBV7-9 combines with J gene TRBJ1-4; D unclear. CDR1 is SEHNR, CDR2 FQNEAQ, per germline (reference sequence). The CDR3 has 15 amino acids. The V end was cut by 4 bases, the J end by 13 bases, with 22 bases between. CDR3 region: CASSSEDRMFEGLFF. In nucleotides, the CDR3 is TGTGCCAGCAGCTCGGAAGACCGGATGTTTGAGGGACTGTTTTTT.

By its share, this clone is medium-sized. The chain links TRBV7-2 to TRBJ1-5; 8 bases line up with TRBD1. J lost 7 bases, V lost 5 bases, and 4 bases had no gene match. This CDR3 contains 13 residues. Germline values: CDR1 SGHTA, CDR2 FQGNSA. The CDR3 loop is CASSIRGQQPQHF. The CDR3 DNA reads as TGTGCCAGCAGCATCAGGGGGCAACAGCCCCAGCATTTT.

The table lists this clone with a count of one. This chain uses TRBV7-9 with TRBJ2-1; 9 positions match TRBD2. Per the germline V gene, CDR1 is SEHNR and CDR2 is FQNEAQ (reference sequence). The CDR3 length is 15 residues. V gave up 2 bases and J gave up 13 bases; unmatched junction bases: 12. The CDR3 sequence: CASSLSLAGLVGQFF. For the CDR3, the DNA is TGTGCCAGCAGCTTATCACTAGCGGGCTTAGTTGGCCAGTTCTTC.

The chain links TRBV4-1 to TRBJ1-4, with D perhaps matching TRBD1 (5 bases). Per germline, CDR1 MGHRA and CDR2 YSYEKL. The CDR3 runs to 15 residues. V gave up 0 bases and J gave up 8 bases, with 13 bases separating them. The CDR3 sequence is CASSQDWRGWEKLFF. The CDR3 DNA is TGCGCCAGCAGCCAAGATTGGAGGGGTTGGGAAAAACTGTTTTTT.